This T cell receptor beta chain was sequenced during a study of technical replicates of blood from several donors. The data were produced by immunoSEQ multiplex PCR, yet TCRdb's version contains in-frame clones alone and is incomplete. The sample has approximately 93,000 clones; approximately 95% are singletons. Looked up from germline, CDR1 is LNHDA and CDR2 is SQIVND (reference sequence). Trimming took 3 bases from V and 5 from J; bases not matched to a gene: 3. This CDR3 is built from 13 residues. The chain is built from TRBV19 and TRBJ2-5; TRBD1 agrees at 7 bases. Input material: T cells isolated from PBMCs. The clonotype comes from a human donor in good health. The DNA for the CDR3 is TGTGCCAGTAGTATGGGACAGACGGAGACCCAGTACTTC. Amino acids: CASSMGQTETQYF.